The present T cell receptor beta chain was sequenced within a study of cytomegalovirus exposure and HLA in healthy donors. Study information: An early release of data contained roughly 90 million unique TCRs, which came from HLA-typed donors.

The study ran its PCR with 60 Vbeta and 13 Jbeta primers. Clones were sequenced by immunoSEQ multiplex PCR, and TCRdb holds only the in-frame ones, with some missing. The sample records fewer than 100,000 clones, just under 80% being singletons. The V gene's germline CDR1 is GTSNPN and CDR2 SVGIG (reference sequence). The V gene end was trimmed by 3 bases and the J gene end by 1 base; junction bases not matched to a gene: 8. This CDR3 has 15 residues. Comments on this clone: The antigen remains unidentified.

Study-wide findings and caveats: By HLA locus, TCR association rates varied in a later analysis, with DRB1 showing the most and HLA-C the fewest.

The sequence was obtained from a woman aged 40-49 years in good health and CMV-seropositive. Sequenced: PBMCs. The rearrangement joins TRBV30 to TRBJ2-7, with 8 positions matching TRBD1. The CDR3 loop is CAWRPGQGISYEQYF. The CDR3 DNA reads TGTGCCTGGAGACCCGGACAGGGCATTTCCTACGAGCAGTACTTC.